The entry that follows covers one T cell receptor (beta chain) sequence. It lacks a known antigen. No clone much larger than this one lies a single base away; base qualities are absent. Receptor amplification or capture employed 5' RACE. A second PCR of about 7 to 12 cycles was run with a J-beta primer mix and a sample-barcoded 5' primer. A template-switch 5' adaptor carrying 12 random nucleotides introduced a unique molecular identifier onto each TCR beta cDNA molecule. Each sample yielded at least 2.5 million CDR3-containing paired-end reads. The Mint cDNA synthesis kit, primed by a TRBC-specific oligonucleotide, was used to synthesize first-strand cDNA from all RNA. Following uracil-DNA glycosylase treatment, a first 18-cycle PCR with universal primers M1SS and BC2_uni_R was performed on all cDNA. On the authors' methods: Each sample was normalized by randomly selecting 1 million high-quality reads, each carrying a distinct molecular identifier. Instead of being binned into consensus sequences, reads that shared molecular identifiers were thrown out. MiTCR, run with a Q25 quality threshold and the strictest error-elimination algorithm, handled CDR3 identification, clonotype clustering and error correction. A nonparametric unseen species model with Euler transformation was used to estimate a lower bound on total TCR beta diversity. TCRdb's own reprocessing of the public reads used fastp at Q25 and MiXCR and kept productive beta chains. When rows share a CDR3 protein, they turn into one entry using the most common DNA and genes. The authors' filters were not applied to this entry. The sample table records around 1,800,000 distinct CDR3 sequences; approximately 39% of these occur just once. More than 20% of the sample goes to the ten largest clones.

The record originates from a study of blood T cells in healthy people across ages (dated by TCRdb to between 2014 and 2017). Broadly, across the study: In model experiments, template switching captured about one uniquely barcoded TCR beta cDNA molecule for every two T cells. Age-related changes in TCR beta repertoire diversity were measured in the study by deep sequencing normalized with unique cDNA molecular identifiers. Four age groups were formed from the donors: young (average 16 years), middle-aged (around 40), aged (roughly 59) and long-lived (more than 75). To avoid experimental bias, donors of different ages were distributed randomly across sequencing lanes. Using the same blood draw, the study looked at two additional independent replicas of 1 million unique cDNA reads for two donors, one aged 18 to 30 and the other aged 80 or older.

Between the V and J ends, shortened by 6 bases and 3 bases respectively, the junction contains 15 bases. Reading the germline V gene gives CDR1 MNHEY and CDR2 SVGEGT. The cysteine opens and the phenylalanine closes a CDR3 of 15 amino acids. The kept DNA is CDR3 alone, 45 bases in frame from the first base. What the research found in general, with its limitations: Because the CMV infection status of the donors was unknown, age-related changes in expanded clonotypes may potentially have been confounded. Conclusive comparison of naive and antigen-experienced compartments was prevented by the profiling of bulk unsorted PBMCs. Estimates of total diversity based on one million sequenced T cells were considered lower bounds and underestimates. Observed TCR beta diversity per million T cells fell roughly linearly with age, and a significant reduction was already apparent by age around 39. There was a strong correlation between observed TCR beta diversity and the percentage of naive T cells measured by flow cytometry. Compared with the aged group, more naive CD4+ T cells, fewer expanded clones and increased TCR diversity were shown by the long-lived group, suggesting age selection.

The 39 donors, aged 6 to 90 years, were systemically healthy Caucasian individuals from Russia. Each donor gave 8 to 10 milliliters of peripheral blood, drawn into EDTA-treated Vacutainer tubes. PBMCs were isolated by Ficoll-Paque density-gradient centrifugation, with at least 6 million obtained per sample. Total RNA, at least 6 micrograms per sample, was extracted from PBMCs with Trizol reagent. For every donor, flow cytometry on a PBMC aliquot measured the percentage of naive CD45RAhigh/CD27high T cells. The sample was blood. The rearrangement combines TRBV6-2 or TRBV6-3 with TRBJ1-5, with a weak D call of TRBD1 (6 bases match). This receptor was taken from a human donor in good health. The DNA sequence is given as TGTGCCAGCAGGCGCAGGGGCCTCCCCAATCAGCCCCAGCATTTT. Translated, it gives CASRRRGLPNQPQHF.